A selection of T cell receptor beta chains follows, all from one sample in a study of PD-1 blockade in classical Hodgkin lymphoma. The protocol was immunoSEQ multiplex PCR, while the TCRdb copy is restricted to in-frame clones and leaves out a portion. The sample carries under 20,000 clones, over 60% recorded once. Sequenced material: peripheral blood mononuclear cells (PBMCs), taken before the fourth cycle of nivolumab. These receptors came from a human donor with classical Hodgkin lymphoma. Each CDR3 is given with its conserved first and last residue.

V: TRBV7-6
J: TRBJ2-7
CDR3: CASSPTSSYEQYF

V: TRBV7-9
J: TRBJ1-3
CDR3: CASTPLENTIYF

V: TRBV7-9
J: TRBJ1-4
CDR3: CASSLGGLSMGYEKLFF

V: TRBV10-3
J: TRBJ2-7
CDR3: CAISESGDATYEQYF

V: TRBV5-6
J: TRBJ2-3
CDR3: CASSLKASGTSTDTQYF

V: TRBV9
J: TRBJ2-5
CDR3: CASSLGGDQETQYF

V: TRBV2
J: TRBJ2-1
CDR3: CASSESPDGEQFF

V: TRBV2
J: TRBJ2-3
CDR3: CASSEAGTGGDTQYF

V: TRBV9
J: TRBJ1-1
CDR3: CASSVSFGLNTEAFF

V: TRBV30
J: TRBJ1-6
CDR3: CAWSMGQASSPLHF

V: TRBV6-6
J: TRBJ1-4
CDR3: CASSTQIEREKLFF

V: TRBV5-8
J: TRBJ2-7
CDR3: CASSLAQKQYF

V: TRBV4-2
J: TRBJ1-5
CDR3: CASSQDLPDSNQPQHF

V: TRBV27
J: TRBJ2-2
CDR3: CASSYDDQGVSGELFF

V: TRBV2
J: TRBJ1-4
CDR3: CASSGGAREKLFF

V: TRBV7-9
J: TRBJ1-2
CDR3: CASSLGQGGITNYGYTF

V: TRBV7-9
J: TRBJ2-7
CDR3: CASSPNQREQYF

V: TRBV7-2
J: TRBJ1-5
CDR3: CASSPRQGNQPQHF

V: TRBV11-2
J: TRBJ2-3
CDR3: CASSLGGGATDTQYF

V: TRBV28
J: TRBJ2-2
CDR3: CASIKVYTGELFF

V: TRBV2
J: TRBJ2-4
CDR3: CASSDTSSGELAKNIQYF

V: TRBV7-9
J: TRBJ2-2
CDR3: CASSPYRDKYTGELFF

V: TRBV6-6
J: TRBJ2-1
CDR3: CASSSTGGGEQFF

V: TRBV11-3
J: TRBJ2-6
CDR3: CASSLRRVYEGANVLTF

V: TRBV2
J: TRBJ1-5
CDR3: CASKLIPGIEYQPQHF

V: TRBV2
J: TRBJ2-2
CDR3: CASLQGTGELFF

V: TRBV4-1
J: TRBJ1-2
CDR3: CASSPPGGYGYTF

V: TRBV6-5
J: TRBJ2-5
CDR3: CASSYRGFPTQYF

V: TRBV6-1
J: TRBJ2-2
CDR3: CASSEQGTGELFF

V: TRBV7-2
J: TRBJ1-2
CDR3: CASSLVGNSGYTF

V: TRBV27
J: TRBJ2-7
CDR3: CASSLYHREGLNGQYF

V: TRBV7-9
J: TRBJ1-1
CDR3: CASSLANSANTEAFF

V: TRBV11-2
J: TRBJ1-1
CDR3: CASSLFGTMNTEAFF

V: TRBV7-2
J: TRBJ2-7
CDR3: CASSSWGSGQYF

V: TRBV7-6
J: TRBJ2-3
CDR3: CASSAYLRRGTDTQYF

V: TRBV15
J: TRBJ2-7
CDR3: CATSRDEGSYEQYF

V: TRBV21-1
J: TRBJ2-3
CDR3: CRGGKDTQYF

V: TRBV7-6
J: TRBJ1-2
CDR3: CASSLAPGTTNYGYTF

V: TRBV5-1
J: TRBJ2-1
CDR3: CASSTLSSGSGNEQFF

V: TRBV7-9
J: TRBJ2-7
CDR3: CASSPRQLYEQYF

V: TRBV7-9
J: TRBJ2-2
CDR3: CASSTPQGAGELFF

V: TRBV14
J: TRBJ2-5
CDR3: CASSQEYGRETQYF

V: TRBV5-6
J: TRBJ1-5
CDR3: CASTRSTGNQPQHF

V: TRBV29-1
J: TRBJ1-1
CDR3: CSGGQGMMNTEAFF

V: TRBV21-1
J: TRBJ1-1
CDR3: CASSGTANTEAFF

V: TRBV5-1
J: TRBJ2-7
CDR3: CASSPLAGGGSEQYF

V: TRBV18
J: TRBJ1-2
CDR3: CASSPVGGSGYTF

V: TRBV11-2
J: TRBJ2-5
CDR3: CASSLVFQFFGERTQTQYF

V: TRBV7-2
J: TRBJ2-3
CDR3: CASSPPADTQYF

V: TRBV27
J: TRBJ2-4
CDR3: CASSFLGAAAKNIQYF

V: TRBV19
J: TRBJ1-1
CDR3: CASSISSWSDTEAFF

V: TRBV6-6
J: TRBJ1-2
CDR3: CASSYGGFYGYTF

V: TRBV11-2
J: TRBJ1-1
CDR3: CASSPRVGMNTEAFF

V: TRBV7-2
J: TRBJ1-5
CDR3: CASSLRPMGSQPQHF